This T cell receptor beta chain was sequenced during a study of cytomegalovirus exposure and HLA in healthy donors (dated by TCRdb to 2017 to 2019). Looking at the study overall: According to an earlier analysis of around 600 of the donors, 150 million to 200 million T cells yielded 120 million or so unique TCR beta sequences and approximately 300 Gb of sequence data. About 300 gigabases of sequencing data and 70 million to 100 million unique TCR sequences were included in an early release covering 500 to 750 HLA-typed donors. Of the roughly 400 genotyped donors, approximately 80% fell in the genetic ancestry cluster associated with self-reported Caucasian donors. The study aimed to test whether cataloging public T cell receptors could reveal signatures of past pathogen exposure. The study profiled the T cell repertoires of under 700 subjects by immunosequencing and related them to cytomegalovirus serostatus. A separate validation cohort of roughly 110 different subjects was used in addition to the roughly 720-subject first cohort. High-throughput TCR immunosequencing, statistical association of individual TCRs with disease status, and machine learning were combined to predict cytomegalovirus infection status. A later analysis re-examined previously published TCR beta repertoires from around 670 donors and added high-resolution HLA genotyping to investigate patterns of TCR occurrence. In the later analysis, no new phenotypic data were used to find candidate immune exposures; instead, reliance was placed on TCR beta sequences and their occurrence across donors. An earlier analysis of around 540 of the donors applied high-throughput TCR beta sequencing to assess whether each TCR beta V gene segment acted as functional or pseudogenic. Alongside the repertoire data, information on donor age, sex, ethnicity and CMV serostatus was compiled. In a later genetic analysis, genome-wide SNP genotypes for about 65% of the roughly 700 donors were used, and that subset was treated as a discovery cohort. Every discovery cohort repertoire had been produced on one sequencing platform. Class I and class II HLA loci were covered by the typing at four-digit resolution. Typing coverage varied by locus: 629-630 donors for A, B, C, DRB1 and DQB1; 500 to 550 for DQA1; more than 600 for DPA1; under 490 for DPB1. Five DR-DQ haplotypes were treated as single units for association and clustering because of strong linkage in the cohort. On average, roughly 200,000 unique TCR beta nucleotide sequences were sequenced per donor among fewer than 500 genotyped donors of the cohort, with roughly 18% of those sequences being non-productive. The study at large found these results: Because HLA typing was missing for some donors at each locus, association tests included only the typed subset. V-gene and J-gene trimming of TCR beta chains was associated with a missense DCLRE1C variant in a later genetic analysis, and the association was replicated in an independent cohort. A cluster of highly shared sequence variants was judged likely to be a technical artifact of the sequencing pipeline. Sequencing depth was assumed to be roughly uniform across donors in the presence/absence analyses, though that assumption may not hold. An earlier analysis of around 540 of the donors showed that most TCR beta V segments appeared in productive rearrangements either about 90% or about 30% of the time, which broadly matched IMGT annotations. For the cohort, immune exposure information was limited to CMV serostatus. According to a later analysis, TCR association rates differed among HLA loci, with DRB1 alleles showing the most associated TCRs and HLA-C alleles showing the fewest. In a later analysis, over 15,000 TCR beta sequences were associated with specific HLA alleles at a false discovery rate of 0.05. The cohort was sequenced for TCR beta chains only, and without alpha or paired-chain data the features that could be detected were limited. A later analysis found that HLA-associated TCR beta chains were more clonally expanded and had lower generation probabilities than equally common non-associated chains. Because counts were too low, seventeen rarely observed V segments, including chromosome 9 orphons, were left out of the earlier analysis of 500 to 650 of the donors. According to the authors, the approach could potentially be generalized to other disease states and immunological phenotypes. In the study, 164 TCR beta chains were listed as associated with cytomegalovirus. When HLA alleles, especially DR and DQ, strongly co-occurred, attributing TCR associations to individual alleles was difficult. According to a later analysis, parvovirus B19, influenza, CMV and Epstein-Barr virus appeared linked to several top co-occurrence clusters. A further reported finding was that TCR beta sequences accurately predicted the HLA-A and HLA-B alleles for most subjects in the first cohort. Linkage disequilibrium might explain the correlated functional status among segregating V segments, but an unknown experimental factor could not be ruled out. Most TCR sequences were seen in very few donors, while some public TCRs were found in many individuals. Compared with the approximately 670-donor mean, donors in an Asian-associated ancestry cluster had fewer N-insertions in productive TCRs, according to a later genetic analysis. Cytomegalovirus status was reported to be diagnosed by the classifier with high specificity and sensitivity in both the original and validation cohorts. A few of the identified cytomegalovirus-associated TCR beta chains were confirmed in vitro to be specific for cytomegalovirus antigens. According to a later analysis, most CMV-associated TCR beta chains appeared to be HLA-restricted, and the HLA associations seemed to be driven largely by CMV exposure.

Of note for this clone: Its binding antigen is unknown. No base qualities exist here, and no much larger clone lies one base off it.

To prepare the library, the immunoSEQ multiplex PCR assay was applied. A mixture of 60 forward primers for TCR Vbeta segments and 13 reverse primers for TCR Jbeta segments was used in the multiplex PCR. A multiplex PCR assay on genomic DNA amplified the CDR3 region of rearranged TCR beta genes. The Illumina HiSeq System was used to sequence the amplified TCR beta libraries as 87-base-pair reads. For the original study's pipeline: A later analysis counted about 80 million unique TCR beta chains across the 666 repertoires, and some 11 million of these chains were shared by at least two donors. To remove PCR and sequencing errors, raw reads were error-corrected and collapsed into unique sequences using a nearest-neighbor algorithm that merged closely related sequences. V, D and J gene segments were assigned by aligning CDR3 sequences to IMGT reference sequences. For a sequence to be retained, a match of at least six nucleotides to both a V gene segment and a J gene segment was required. A rearrangement counted as productive if the CDR3 had no stop codons and remained in frame with V and J, and every other rearrangement counted as non-productive. Following IMGT convention, CDR3 was defined as the stretch from the second conserved V-encoded cysteine up to the conserved J-encoded phenylalanine. The earlier analysis of roughly 590 of the donors excluded any sequence lacking an unambiguous match to a single V gene segment. In an earlier analysis of 587 of the donors, V segments were called functional above 56.7% productive rearrangements and were called segregating when the between-donor standard deviation exceeded 5%. A statistical classification framework was built for diagnosing cytomegalovirus status from the catalog of TCR beta chain sequences. In a later analysis, V and J genes were assigned by comparing TCR nucleotide sequences against IMGT/GENE-DB human TR gene sequences. A later analysis assigned CDR3 sequences and most-parsimonious VDJ recombination scenarios with the TCRdist pipeline. In a later analysis, each TCR beta chain was defined by its CDR3 amino acid sequence together with its V-gene family, and reads without a unique V-gene family were excluded. As a way to deal with suspected cross-contamination and a sequencing artifact, a later analysis dropped 450 to 700 nucleotide sequences that were highly shared and had low generation probability. A later analysis calculated a clonal expansion index for each public chain from normalized within-repertoire ranks of inferred template counts. In a later analysis, generation probabilities were computed using a VDJ recombination model fitted to out-of-frame rearrangements, and the results were checked against IGoR. Hypergeometric tests were used in a later analysis to score TCR-TCR, TCR-HLA and TCR-CMV co-occurrence, with a repertoire-size bias correction applied to the TCR pairs. In a later analysis, false discovery rates were estimated by permuting HLA or CMV assignments 20 times. In a later analysis, co-occurring TCRs were grouped using DBSCAN, and TCRdist sequence similarity was added for clustering within HLA-allele-positive subsets. For co-occurrence clustering, repertoires with fewer than 30,000 or more than 120,000 public chains were excluded, along with roughly five repertoires with anomalous nucleotide sharing. TCRdb mirrors the immuneACCESS table, restricted to in-frame sequences. Some clones are absent from its copies; in checked studies, under half trace to an unresolved V gene, and the reason for the others is unknown. V and J calls and clone size follow that table, whereas D and trimming were derived from the DNA. The sample contains 120,000 or so clones, less than 85% of them found a single time. 4.1% of the sample is taken by the ten largest.

The cohort consisted of 600 to 700 healthy bone marrow donors. Cohort members were all nominally healthy when sampled, although unrecorded immune exposures were likely present. The donor tested CMV seronegative and was one of the 352 seronegative cohort members. A peripheral blood sample was provided by each donor, and peripheral blood mononuclear cells were used for TCR beta sequencing. Genomic DNA extraction from the blood cell samples was performed with the Qiagen DNeasy Blood Extraction Kit. The specimen sequenced was PBMCs. The sequence came from a woman in her forties in good health and CMV-seronegative.

The bases read TGTGCCAGCAGCTGGGGGCAGAACACTGAAGCTTTCTTT. This translates into CASSWGQNTEAFF. This receptor chain uses TRBV11-2 and TRBJ1-1; 6 matching bases give a weak D call of TRBD1. CDR1 SGHAT and CDR2 FQNNGV were looked up in the germline V gene. At the junction V is shortened by 4 bases and J by 1 base, with 7 bases in between. The cysteine opens and the phenylalanine closes a CDR3 of 13 amino acids. Only the CDR3 part of the read is kept: 39 bases, read in frame from the first base.